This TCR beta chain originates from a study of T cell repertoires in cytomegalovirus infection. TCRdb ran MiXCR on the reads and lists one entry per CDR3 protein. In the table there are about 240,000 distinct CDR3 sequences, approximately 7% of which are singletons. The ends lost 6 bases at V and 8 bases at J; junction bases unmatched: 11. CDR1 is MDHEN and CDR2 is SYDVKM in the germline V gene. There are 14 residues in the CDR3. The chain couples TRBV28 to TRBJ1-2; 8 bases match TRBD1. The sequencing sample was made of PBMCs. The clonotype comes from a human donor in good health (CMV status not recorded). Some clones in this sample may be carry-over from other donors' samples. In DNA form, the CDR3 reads TGTGCCAGCAGAACCGGACAGGGTCTACGGGGCTACACCTTC. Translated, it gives CASRTGQGLRGYTF.